In its sample, the clone carrying this T cell receptor beta chain was seen once. This entry comes from a study of blood T cell repertoires in COVID-19. Background on the study: The study drew acute and convalescent COVID-19 samples from the United States, Italy and Spain. T cells, B-cell-depleted T cells, or PBMCs provided the cDNA or gDNA that served as material.

Germline V gene sequence: CDR1 LNHDA, CDR2 SQIVND (reference sequence). The V gene end was trimmed by 5 bases and the J gene end by 10 bases; junction bases not matched to a gene: 10. The CDR3 runs to 15 residues. Study processing details: For nucleated cells, counts were estimated from reference gene primer amplification. Profiling relied on immunoSEQ multiplex PCR, and the TCRdb table lists in-frame clones only, not all of them. That table furnishes V, J and clone size, whereas the DNA furnished D and trimming. Of some 70,000 clones listed, around 81% are singletons. The TCR sequence derives from a woman between 70 and 85 years old with acute or convalescent COVID-19. The chain joins TRBV19 to TRBJ1-6; 8 bases map to TRBD1. The sample was peripheral blood. CDR3 sequence reads: CASSRLTGGKSPLHF. In DNA, the CDR3 is TGTGCCAGTAGTCGATTAACAGGGGGTAAGTCACCCCTCCACTTT.